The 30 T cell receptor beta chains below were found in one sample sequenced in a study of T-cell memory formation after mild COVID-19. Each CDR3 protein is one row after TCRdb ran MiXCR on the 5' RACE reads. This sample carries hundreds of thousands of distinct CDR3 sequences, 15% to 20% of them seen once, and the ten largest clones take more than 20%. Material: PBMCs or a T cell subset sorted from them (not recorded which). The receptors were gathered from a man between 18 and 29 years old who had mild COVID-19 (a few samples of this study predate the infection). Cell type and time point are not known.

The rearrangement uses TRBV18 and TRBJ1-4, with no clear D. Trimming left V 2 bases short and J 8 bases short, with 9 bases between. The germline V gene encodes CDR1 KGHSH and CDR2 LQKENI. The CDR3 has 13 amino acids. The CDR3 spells CASSPGNGEKLFF. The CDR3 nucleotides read TGTGCCAGCTCACCAGGGAATGGCGAAAAACTGTTTTTT.

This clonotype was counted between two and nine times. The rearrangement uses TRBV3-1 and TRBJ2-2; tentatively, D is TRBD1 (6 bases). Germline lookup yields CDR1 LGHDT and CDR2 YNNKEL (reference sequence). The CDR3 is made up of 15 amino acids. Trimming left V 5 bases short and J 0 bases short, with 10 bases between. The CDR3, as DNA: TGTGCCAGCAGCACTGGGACAACGAACACCGGGGAGCTGTTTTTT. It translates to CASSTGTTNTGELFF.

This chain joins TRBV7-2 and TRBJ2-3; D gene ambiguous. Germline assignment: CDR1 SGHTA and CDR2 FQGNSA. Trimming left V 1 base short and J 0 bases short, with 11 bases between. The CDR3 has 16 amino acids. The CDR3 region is CASSLDYGSSTDTQYF. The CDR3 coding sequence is TGTGCCAGCAGCTTAGATTACGGCAGCAGCACAGATACGCAGTATTTT.

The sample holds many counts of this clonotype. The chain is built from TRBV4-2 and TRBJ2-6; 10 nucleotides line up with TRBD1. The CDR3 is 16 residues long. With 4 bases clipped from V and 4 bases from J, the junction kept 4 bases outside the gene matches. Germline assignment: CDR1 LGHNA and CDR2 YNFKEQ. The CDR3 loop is CASSPDRGQGANVLTF. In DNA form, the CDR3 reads TGTGCCAGCAGCCCCGACAGGGGGCAGGGGGCCAACGTCCTGACTTTC.

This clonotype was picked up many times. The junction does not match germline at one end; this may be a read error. This CDR3 is CASSPRGGGETQYF. The CDR3 region has the DNA TGTGCCAGCAGCCCTCGGGGGGGCGGAGAGACCCAGTACTTC. This chain links TRBV5-1 with TRBJ2-5; 8 bases fit TRBD2. This CDR3 comprises 14 residues. CDR1 is SGHRS and CDR2 is YFSETQ in the germline V gene.

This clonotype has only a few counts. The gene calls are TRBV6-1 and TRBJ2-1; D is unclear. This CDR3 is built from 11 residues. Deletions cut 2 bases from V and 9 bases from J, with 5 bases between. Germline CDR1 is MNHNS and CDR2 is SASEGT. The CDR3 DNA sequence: TGTGCCAGCAGTGAACGCGGTGAGCAGTTCTTC. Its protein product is CASSERGEQFF.

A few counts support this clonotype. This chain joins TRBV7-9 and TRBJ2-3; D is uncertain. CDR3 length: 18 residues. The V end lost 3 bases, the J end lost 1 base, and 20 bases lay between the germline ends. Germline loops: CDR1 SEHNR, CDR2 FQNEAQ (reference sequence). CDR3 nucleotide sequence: TGTGCCAGCAGCTTGTTTTATCACACCCCCGATGGCACAGATACGCAGTATTTT. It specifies CASSLFYHTPDGTDTQYF.

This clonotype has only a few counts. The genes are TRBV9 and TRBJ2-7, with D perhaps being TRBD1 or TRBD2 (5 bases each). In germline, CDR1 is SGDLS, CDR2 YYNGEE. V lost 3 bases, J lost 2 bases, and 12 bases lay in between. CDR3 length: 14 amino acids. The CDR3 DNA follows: TGTGCCAGCAGCGGCCGGGACGGTACCTACGAGCAGTACTTC. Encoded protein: CASSGRDGTYEQYF.

The chain's CDR3 is CAISESPFVIRGTYEQYF. The CDR3 region has the DNA TGTGCCATCAGTGAGTCGCCCTTCGTGATCAGGGGTACCTACGAGCAGTACTTC. V and J are TRBV10-3 and TRBJ2-7; the D gene is possibly TRBD1 (6 bases). V was pared by 0 bases and J by 2 bases, with 20 bases between. The CDR3 has 18 amino acids. Germline CDR1 and CDR2: ENHRY and SYGVKD.

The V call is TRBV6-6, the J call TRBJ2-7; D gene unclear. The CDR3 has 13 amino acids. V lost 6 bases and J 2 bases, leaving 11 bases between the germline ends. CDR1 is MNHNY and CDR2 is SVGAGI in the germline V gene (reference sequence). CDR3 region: CASSLSHTYEQYV. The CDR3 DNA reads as TGTGCCAGCAGCCTCAGTCATACCTACGAGCAGTACGTC.

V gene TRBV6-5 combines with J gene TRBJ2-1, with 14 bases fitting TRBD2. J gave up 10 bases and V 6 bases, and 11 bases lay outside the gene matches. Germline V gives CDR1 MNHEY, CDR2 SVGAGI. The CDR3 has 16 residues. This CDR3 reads CASSPPNRLAGGEQFF. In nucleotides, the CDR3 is TGTGCCAGCAGCCCACCCAACCGACTAGCGGGGGGGGAGCAGTTCTTC.

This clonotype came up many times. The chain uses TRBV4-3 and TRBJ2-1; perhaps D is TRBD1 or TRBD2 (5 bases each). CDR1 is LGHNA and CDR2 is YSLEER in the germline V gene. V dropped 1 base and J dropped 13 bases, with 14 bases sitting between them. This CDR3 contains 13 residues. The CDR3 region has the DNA TGCGCCAGCAGCCAAGTCGGGTATGGGGGACAGTTCTTC. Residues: CASSQVGYGGQFF.

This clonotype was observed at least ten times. The CDR3 reads CASSFNSGGETQYF. In DNA, the CDR3 is TGTGCCAGCAGTTTTAATAGTGGCGGGGAGACCCAGTACTTC. This chain joins TRBV28 and TRBJ2-5, with D maybe TRBD2 (5 bases). The V and J ends lost 3 bases and 5 bases respectively, with 13 bases between them. Per the germline V gene, CDR1 is MDHEN and CDR2 is SYDVKM. The CDR3 totals 14 residues.

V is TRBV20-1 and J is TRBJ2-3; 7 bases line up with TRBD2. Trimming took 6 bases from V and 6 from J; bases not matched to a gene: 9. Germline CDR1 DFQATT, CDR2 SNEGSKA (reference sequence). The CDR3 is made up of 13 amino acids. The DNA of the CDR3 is TGCAGTGCCAGCGGTGGACTAGAGGATACGCAGTATTTT. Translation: CSASGGLEDTQYF.

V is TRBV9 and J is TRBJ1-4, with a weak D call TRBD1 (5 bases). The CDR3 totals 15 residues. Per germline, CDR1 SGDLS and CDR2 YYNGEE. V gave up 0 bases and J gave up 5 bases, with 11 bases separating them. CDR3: CASSVVPAGNEKLFF. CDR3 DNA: TGTGCCAGCAGCGTAGTCCCGGCAGGGAATGAAAAACTGTTTTTT.

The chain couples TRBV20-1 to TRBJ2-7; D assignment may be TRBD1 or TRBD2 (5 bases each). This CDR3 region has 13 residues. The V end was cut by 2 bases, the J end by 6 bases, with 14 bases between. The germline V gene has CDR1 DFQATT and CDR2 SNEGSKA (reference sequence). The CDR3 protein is CSARLTGGPEQYF. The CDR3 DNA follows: TGCAGTGCTAGACTTACAGGAGGCCCCGAGCAGTACTTC.

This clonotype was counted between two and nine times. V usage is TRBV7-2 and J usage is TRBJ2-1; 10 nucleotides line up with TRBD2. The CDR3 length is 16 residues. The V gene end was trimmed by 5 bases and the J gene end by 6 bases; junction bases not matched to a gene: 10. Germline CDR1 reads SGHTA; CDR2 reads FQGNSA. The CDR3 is CASSPSSGGAVNEQFF. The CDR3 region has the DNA TGTGCCAGCAGCCCCTCCAGCGGGGGGGCGGTCAATGAGCAGTTCTTC. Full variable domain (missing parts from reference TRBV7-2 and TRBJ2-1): GAGVSQSPSNKVTEKGKDVELRCDPISGHTALYWYRQSLGQGLEFLIYFQGNSAPDKSGLPSDRFSAERTGGSVSTLTIQRTQQEDSAVYLCASSPSSGGAVNEQFFGPGTRLTVL.

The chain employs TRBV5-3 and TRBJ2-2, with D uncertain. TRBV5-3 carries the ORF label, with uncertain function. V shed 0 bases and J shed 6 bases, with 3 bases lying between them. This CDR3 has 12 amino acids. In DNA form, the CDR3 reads TGTGCCAGAAGCTTGGAAGCCGGGGAGCTGTTTTTT. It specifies CARSLEAGELFF.

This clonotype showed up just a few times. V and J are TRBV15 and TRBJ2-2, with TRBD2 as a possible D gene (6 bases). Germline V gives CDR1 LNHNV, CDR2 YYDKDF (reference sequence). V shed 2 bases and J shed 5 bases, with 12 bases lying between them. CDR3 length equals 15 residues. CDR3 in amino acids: CATSRLAGTTGELFF. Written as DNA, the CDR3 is TGTGCCACCAGCAGACTGGCCGGGACTACCGGGGAGCTGTTTTTT.

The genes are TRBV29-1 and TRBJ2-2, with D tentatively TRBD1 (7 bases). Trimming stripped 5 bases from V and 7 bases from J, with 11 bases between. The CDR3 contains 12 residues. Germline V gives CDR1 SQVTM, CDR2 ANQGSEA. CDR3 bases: TGCAGCGTTCCAGGGGGGAACGGGGAGCTGTTTTTT. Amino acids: CSVPGGNGELFF.

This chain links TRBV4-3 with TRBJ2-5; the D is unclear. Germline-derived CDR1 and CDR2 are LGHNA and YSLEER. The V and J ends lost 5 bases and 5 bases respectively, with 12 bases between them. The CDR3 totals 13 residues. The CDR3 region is CASSNLGMETQYF. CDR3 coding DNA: TGCGCCAGCAGCAACTTGGGGATGGAGACCCAGTACTTC.

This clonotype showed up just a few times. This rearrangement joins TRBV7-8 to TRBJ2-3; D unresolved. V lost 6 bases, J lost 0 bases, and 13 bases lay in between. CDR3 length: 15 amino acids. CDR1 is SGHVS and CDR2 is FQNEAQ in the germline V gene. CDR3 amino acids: CASRSRRISTDTQYF. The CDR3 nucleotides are TGTGCCAGCAGAAGCCGGCGGATTAGCACAGATACGCAGTATTTT. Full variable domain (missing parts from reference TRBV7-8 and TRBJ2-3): GAGVSQSPRYKVAKRGQDVALRCDPISGHVSLFWYQQALGQGPEFLTYFQNEAQLDKSGLPSDRFFAERPEGSVSTLKIQRTQQEDSAVYLCASRSRRISTDTQYFGPGTRLTVL.

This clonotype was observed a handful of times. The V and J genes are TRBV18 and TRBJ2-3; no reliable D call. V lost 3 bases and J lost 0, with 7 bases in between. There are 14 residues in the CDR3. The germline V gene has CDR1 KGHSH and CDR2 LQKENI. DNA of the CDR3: TGTGCCAGCTCACCCCCGCCGAGCACAGATACGCAGTATTTT. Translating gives CASSPPPSTDTQYF.

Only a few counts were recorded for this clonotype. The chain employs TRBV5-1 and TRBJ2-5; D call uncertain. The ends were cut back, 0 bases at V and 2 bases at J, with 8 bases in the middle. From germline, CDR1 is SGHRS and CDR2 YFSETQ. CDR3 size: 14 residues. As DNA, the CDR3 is TGCGCCAGCAGCTTGGCGGCAGATCAAGAGACCCAGTACTTC. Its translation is CASSLAADQETQYF.

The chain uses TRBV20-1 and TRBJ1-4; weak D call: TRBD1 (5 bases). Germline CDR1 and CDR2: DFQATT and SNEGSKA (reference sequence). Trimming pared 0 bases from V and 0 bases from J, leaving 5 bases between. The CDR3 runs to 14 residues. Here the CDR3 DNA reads TGCAGTGCTAGAGAAGGGGCAACTAATGAAAAACTGTTTTTT. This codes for CSAREGATNEKLFF.

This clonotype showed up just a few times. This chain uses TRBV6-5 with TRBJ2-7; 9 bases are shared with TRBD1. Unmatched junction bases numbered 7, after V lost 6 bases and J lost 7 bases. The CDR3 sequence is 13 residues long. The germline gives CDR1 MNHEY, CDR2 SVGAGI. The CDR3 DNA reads TGTGCCAGCAGGGGACAGGGAATTGGTGAGCAGTACTTC. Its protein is CASRGQGIGEQYF.

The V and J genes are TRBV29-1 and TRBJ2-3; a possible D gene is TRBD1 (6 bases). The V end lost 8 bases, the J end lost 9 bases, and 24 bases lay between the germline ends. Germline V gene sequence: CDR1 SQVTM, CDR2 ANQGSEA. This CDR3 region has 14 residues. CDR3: CSSLGTRNLETQYF. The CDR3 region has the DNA TGCAGCTCCCTCGGGACACGGAATCTCGAGACGCAGTATTTT.

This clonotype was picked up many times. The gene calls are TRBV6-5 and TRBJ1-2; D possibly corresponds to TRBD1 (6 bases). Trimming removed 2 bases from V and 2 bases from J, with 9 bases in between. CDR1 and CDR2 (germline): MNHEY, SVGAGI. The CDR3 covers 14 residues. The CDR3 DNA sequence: TGTGCCAGCAGTTACGGAACAGGGAACTATGGCTACACCTTC. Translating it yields CASSYGTGNYGYTF.

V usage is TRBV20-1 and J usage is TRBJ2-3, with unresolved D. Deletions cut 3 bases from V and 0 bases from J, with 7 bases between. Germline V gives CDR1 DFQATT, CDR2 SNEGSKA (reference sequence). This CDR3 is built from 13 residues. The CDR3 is CSARPSSTDTQYF. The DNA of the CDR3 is TGCAGTGCTAGGCCCTCTAGCACAGATACGCAGTATTTT.

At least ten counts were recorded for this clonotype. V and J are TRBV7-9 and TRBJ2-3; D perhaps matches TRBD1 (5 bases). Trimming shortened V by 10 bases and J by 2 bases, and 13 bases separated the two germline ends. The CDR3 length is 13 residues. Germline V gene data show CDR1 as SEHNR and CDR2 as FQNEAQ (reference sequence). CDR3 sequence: CATQAGPTDTQYF. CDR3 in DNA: TGTGCCACCCAGGCAGGGCCCACAGATACGCAGTATTTT.